The clone carrying this TCR beta chain was seen many times. Its antigen is still unknown. This sample's time point: newly diagnosed GD, antithyroid drugs for less than 3 months. The TCR library was made from RNA extracted from PBMCs. This sample was taken from a study of regulatory T cells in long-lasting Graves disease. Study conclusions and caveats: Accuracy was perhaps lowered by the small sample size. The study found TRBV28, TRBJ1-2 and TRBJ2-5 favored in persistent disease.

The CDR3 totals 16 residues. Germline V lookup: CDR1 LGHNA, CDR2 YNFKEQ. V dropped 0 bases and J dropped 6; count of bases not matched to a gene: 9. With iRepertoire HTBI primers and Arm-PCR of CDR3 regions, TCR beta libraries were built. In TCRdb, the multiplex PCR reads were re-called with MiXCR into one record per CDR3 protein. Of some 450,000 distinct CDR3 sequences in the sample, roughly 17% are singletons; the top ten hold around 10%. This same sample was also taken into another study, of T cells in Graves' hyperthyroidism and ophthalmopathy. From that paper: When the TCR CDR3 underwent first-round RT-PCR, the HTBI primer set was used.

The sequence derives from a woman in her 30s with Graves disease. Sample: peripheral blood mononuclear cells (PBMCs), taken at new diagnosis, from a patient treated with antithyroid drugs. The genes are TRBV4-2 and TRBJ2-3, with 7 bases lining up with TRBD2. The CDR3 sequence is CASSQELAEVLDTQYF. CDR3 nucleotides: TGTGCCAGCAGCCAAGAGCTAGCGGAGGTGTTGGATACGCAGTATTTT.